This TCR beta chain was identified in a study of shared clonotypes between healthy human individuals. The study's findings and limits: An effect of sequencing depth on clonotype sharing among donors was expected.

With unsorted samples, genomic DNA was obtained from tens of millions of PBMCs. Comments on this clone: As yet, its antigen is unknown.

Trimming stripped 7 bases from V and 8 bases from J, with 15 bases between. The CDR3 sequence is 14 residues long. The V gene's germline CDR1 is MDHEN and CDR2 SYDVKM. The replicate PCRs on unsorted PBMC were given about 0.3 ug DNA, which is some 32,000 T cell genomes. Method: immunoSEQ multiplex PCR; TCRdb's copy keeps in-frame clones and lacks some. Found here are over 400,000 clones, 78% of them singletons; the top ten hold more than 10%. The chain joins TRBV28 to TRBJ1-6; D is unclear. The sequencing sample was made of PBMCs. The receptor was isolated from a woman aged 40 to 49 in good health. Some clones in this sample may be carry-over from other donors' samples. The CDR3 region has the DNA TGTGCCAGCACCCCGCCAAGTCAGGATTCACCCCTCCACTTT. Amino acid sequence: CASTPPSQDSPLHF.